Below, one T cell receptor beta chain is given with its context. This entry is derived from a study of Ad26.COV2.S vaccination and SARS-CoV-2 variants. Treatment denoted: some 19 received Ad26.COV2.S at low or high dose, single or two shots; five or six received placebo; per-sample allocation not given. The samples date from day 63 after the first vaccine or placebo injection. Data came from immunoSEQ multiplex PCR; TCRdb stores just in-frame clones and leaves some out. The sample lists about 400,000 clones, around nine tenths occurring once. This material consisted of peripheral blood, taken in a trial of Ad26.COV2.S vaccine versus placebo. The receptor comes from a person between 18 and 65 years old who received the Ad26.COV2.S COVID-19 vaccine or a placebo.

The CDR3 coding sequence is TGTGCCACCAGCAGAAAACTAGGGAGCAATGAGCAGTTCTTC. Translated: CATSRKLGSNEQFF. This chain connects TRBV15 to TRBJ2-1; D is possibly TRBD2 (5 bases). V was cut by 2 bases and J by 6 bases, with 11 bases left in between. CDR1 is LNHNV, CDR2 YYDKDF, per germline (reference sequence). The CDR3 spans 14 residues.